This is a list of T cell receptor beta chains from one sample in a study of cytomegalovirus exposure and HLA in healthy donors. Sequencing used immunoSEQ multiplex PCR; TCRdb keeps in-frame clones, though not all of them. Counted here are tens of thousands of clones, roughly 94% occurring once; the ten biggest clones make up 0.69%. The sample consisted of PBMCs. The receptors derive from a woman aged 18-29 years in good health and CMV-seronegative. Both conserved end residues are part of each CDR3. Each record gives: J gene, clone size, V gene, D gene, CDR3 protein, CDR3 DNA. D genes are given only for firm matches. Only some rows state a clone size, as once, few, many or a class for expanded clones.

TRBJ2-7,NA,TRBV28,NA,CASSTPGHLLYEQYF,TGTGCCAGCAGCACGCCGGGACACTTACTCTACGAGCAGTACTTC
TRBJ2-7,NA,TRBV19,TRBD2,CASSRGGKGYYEQYF,TGTGCCAGTAGCCGCGGGGGGAAGGGGTATTACGAGCAGTACTTC
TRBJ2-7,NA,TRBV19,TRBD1,CASSNKWTGPYEQYF,TGTGCCAGTAGCAATAAATGGACAGGACCCTACGAGCAGTACTTC
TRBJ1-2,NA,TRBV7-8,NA,CASSLGNFGGLGYTF,TGTGCCAGCAGCTTAGGCAACTTCGGAGGCTTAGGCTACACCTTC
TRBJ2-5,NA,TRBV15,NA,CATSRRATGAQYF,TGTGCCACCAGCCGCAGGGCTACTGGGGCCCAGTACTTC
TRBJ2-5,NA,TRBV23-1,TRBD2,CASSLAGVGPRETQYF,TGCGCCAGCAGTCTAGCGGGAGTGGGTCCCAGGGAGACCCAGTACTTC
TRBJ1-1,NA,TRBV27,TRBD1,CASRGQGRNTEAFF,TGTGCCAGCAGGGGACAGGGGAGGAACACTGAAGCTTTCTTT
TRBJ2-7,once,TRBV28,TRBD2,CASSLEAGGDEQYF,TGTGCCAGCAGTTTGGAAGCGGGAGGGGACGAGCAGTACTTC
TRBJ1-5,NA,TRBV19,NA,CASRAGQGQPQHF,TGTGCCAGTAGGGCGGGGCAGGGCCAGCCCCAGCATTTT
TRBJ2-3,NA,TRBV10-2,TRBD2,CASRTSGGTDTQYF,TGCGCCAGTCGGACTAGCGGGGGCACAGATACGCAGTATTTT
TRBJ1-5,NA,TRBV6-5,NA,CASSPGGIGNQPQHF,TGTGCCAGCAGTCCCGGGGGGATCGGCAATCAGCCCCAGCATTTT
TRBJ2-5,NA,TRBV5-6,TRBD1,CASSSGQARVQETQYF,TGTGCCAGCAGCTCCGGACAGGCGAGGGTCCAAGAGACCCAGTACTTC
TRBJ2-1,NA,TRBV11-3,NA,CASSTGGLYNEQFF,TGTGCCAGCAGCACGGGGGGCCTCTACAATGAGCAGTTCTTC
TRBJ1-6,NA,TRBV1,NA,CTSSPGRDSYNSPLHF,TGCACCAGCAGTCCCGGACGGGACTCCTATAATTCACCCCTCCACTTT
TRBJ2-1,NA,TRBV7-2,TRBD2,CASSPPGLAGGREQFF,TGTGCCAGCAGCCCCCCCGGACTAGCGGGGGGGCGGGAACAGTTCTTC
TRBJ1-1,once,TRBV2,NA,CATRRGPGEFEAFF,TGTGCCACCCGGAGAGGGCCCGGGGAGTTTGAAGCTTTCTTT
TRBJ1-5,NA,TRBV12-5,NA,CASGLPPGVTQHF,TGTGCTAGTGGTTTGCCCCCGGGGGTGACCCAGCATTTT
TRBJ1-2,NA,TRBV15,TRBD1,CATSSPGTGGFNYGYTF,TGTGCCACCAGCAGTCCCGGGACAGGGGGCTTTAACTATGGCTACACCTTC
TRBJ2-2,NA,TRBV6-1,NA,CASSEAGGARELFF,TGTGCCAGCAGTGAAGCGGGGGGGGCCCGGGAGCTGTTTTTT
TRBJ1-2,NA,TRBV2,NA,CASQRGGDGGYTF,TGTGCCAGTCAGAGAGGGGGAGATGGAGGCTACACCTTC
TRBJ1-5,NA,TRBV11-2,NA,CASSLDGRPQHF,TGTGCCAGCAGCTTAGACGGTCGGCCCCAGCATTTT
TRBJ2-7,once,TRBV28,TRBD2,CASRPGGVSSYEQYF,TGTGCCAGCAGACCCGGGGGGGTGAGCTCCTACGAGCAGTACTTC